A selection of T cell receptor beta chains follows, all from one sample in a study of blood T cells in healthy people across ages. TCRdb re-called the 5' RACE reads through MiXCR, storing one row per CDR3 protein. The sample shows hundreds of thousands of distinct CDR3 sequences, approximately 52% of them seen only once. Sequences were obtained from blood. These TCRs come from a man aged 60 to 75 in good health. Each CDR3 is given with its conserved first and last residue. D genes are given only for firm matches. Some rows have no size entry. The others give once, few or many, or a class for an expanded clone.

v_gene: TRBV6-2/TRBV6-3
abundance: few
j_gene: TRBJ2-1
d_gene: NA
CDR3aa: CASRSASSYNEQFF
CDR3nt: TGTGCCAGCAGATCGGCGAGCTCCTACAATGAGCAGTTCTTC

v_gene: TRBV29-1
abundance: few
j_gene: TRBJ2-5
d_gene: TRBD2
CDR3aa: CSVGLAGGKETQYF
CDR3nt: TGCAGCGTTGGTCTAGCGGGGGGAAAAGAGACCCAGTACTTC

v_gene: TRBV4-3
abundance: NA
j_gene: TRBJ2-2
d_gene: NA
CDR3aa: CASSLSLDPGELFF
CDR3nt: TGCGCCAGCAGCCTGTCCCTAGATCCGGGGGAGCTGTTTTTT

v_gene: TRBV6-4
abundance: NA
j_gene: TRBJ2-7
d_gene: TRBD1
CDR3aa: CASSEGTEPYNEQYF
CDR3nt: TGTGCCAGCAGTGAAGGGACAGAACCATACAATGAGCAGTACTTC

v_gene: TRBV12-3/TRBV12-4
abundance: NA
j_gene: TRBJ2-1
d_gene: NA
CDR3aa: CASSYGGRGASDEQFF
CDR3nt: TGTGCCAGCAGTTACGGGGGCAGGGGGGCGAGCGATGAGCAGTTCTTC

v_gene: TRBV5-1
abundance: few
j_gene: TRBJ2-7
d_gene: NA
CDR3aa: CASSLEQGYEQYF
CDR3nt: TGCGCCAGCAGCTTGGAACAGGGCTACGAGCAGTACTTC

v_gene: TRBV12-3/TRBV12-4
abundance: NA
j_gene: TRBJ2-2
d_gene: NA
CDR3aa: CASSFSEELFF
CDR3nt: TGTGCCAGCAGTTTTTCGGAGGAGCTGTTTTTT

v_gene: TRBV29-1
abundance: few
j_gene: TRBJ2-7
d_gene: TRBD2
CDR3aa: CSVEDQERGDYEQYF
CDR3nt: TGCAGCGTTGAAGATCAAGAGCGGGGAGATTACGAGCAGTACTTC

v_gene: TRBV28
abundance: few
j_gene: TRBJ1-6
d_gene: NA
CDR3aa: CASRSGYRDNSPLHF
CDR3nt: TGTGCCAGCAGATCGGGGTACAGGGATAATTCACCCCTCCACTTT

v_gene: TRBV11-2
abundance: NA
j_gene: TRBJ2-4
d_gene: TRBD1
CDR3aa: CASSLDPQGKNIQYF
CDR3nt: TGTGCCAGCAGCTTAGATCCACAGGGGAAAAACATTCAGTACTTC

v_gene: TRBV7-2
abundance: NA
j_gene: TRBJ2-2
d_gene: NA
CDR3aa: CASSTDGTRNTGELFF
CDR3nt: TGTGCCAGCAGCACTGATGGGACAAGGAACACCGGGGAGCTGTTTTTT

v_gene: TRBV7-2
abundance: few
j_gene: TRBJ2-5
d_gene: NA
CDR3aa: CASSLGGSVGETQYF
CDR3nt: TGTGCCAGCAGCTTAGGTGGGAGTGTTGGGGAGACCCAGTACTTC

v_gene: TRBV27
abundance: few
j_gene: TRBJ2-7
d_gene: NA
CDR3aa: CASRKVLADSSYEQYF
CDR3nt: TGTGCCAGCAGGAAGGTCCTGGCAGACTCCTCCTACGAGCAGTACTTC

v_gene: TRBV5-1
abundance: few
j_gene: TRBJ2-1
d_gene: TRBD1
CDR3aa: CASSRGSDRAINEQFF
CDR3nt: TGCGCCAGCAGCAGGGGGTCGGACAGGGCGATCAATGAGCAGTTCTTC

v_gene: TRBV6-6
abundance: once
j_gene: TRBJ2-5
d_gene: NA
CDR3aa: CASRGGTETQYF
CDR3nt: TGTGCCAGCCGCGGAGGGACGGAGACCCAGTACTTC

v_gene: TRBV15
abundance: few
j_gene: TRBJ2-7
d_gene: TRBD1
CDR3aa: CATSRPGTESYEQYF
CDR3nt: TGTGCCACCAGCAGACCCGGGACAGAGTCCTACGAGCAGTACTTC

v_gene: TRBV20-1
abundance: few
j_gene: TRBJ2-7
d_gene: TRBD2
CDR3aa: CSAPSGRGVEQYF
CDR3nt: TGCAGTGCCCCTAGCGGGAGAGGGGTAGAGCAGTACTTC

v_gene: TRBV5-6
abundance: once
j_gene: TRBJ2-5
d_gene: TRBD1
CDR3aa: CASSYRGREQYF
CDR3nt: TGTGCCAGCAGCTACAGGGGGCGGGAGCAGTACTTC

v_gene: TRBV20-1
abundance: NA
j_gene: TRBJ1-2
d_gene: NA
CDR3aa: CSAPNREGRPIDYGYTF
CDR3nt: TGCAGTGCCCCCAACCGGGAAGGCCGGCCGATCGACTATGGCTACACCTTC

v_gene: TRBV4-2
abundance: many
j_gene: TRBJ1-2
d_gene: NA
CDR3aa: CASSQDRTRNYGYTF
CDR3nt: TGTGCCAGCAGCCAAGATCGGACCAGGAACTATGGCTACACCTTC

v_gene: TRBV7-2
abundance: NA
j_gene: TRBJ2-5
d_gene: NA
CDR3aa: CASAVDMYQETQYF
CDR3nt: TGTGCCAGCGCCGTGGATATGTACCAAGAGACCCAGTACTTC

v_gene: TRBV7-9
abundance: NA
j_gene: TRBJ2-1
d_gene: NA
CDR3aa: CASSPTGRAGGDEQFF
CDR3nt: TGTGCCAGCAGCCCAACGGGACGGGCAGGTGGGGATGAGCAGTTCTTC

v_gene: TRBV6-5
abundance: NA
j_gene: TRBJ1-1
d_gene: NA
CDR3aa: CASSYGGWKNTEAFF
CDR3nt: TGTGCCAGCAGTTACGGCGGATGGAAGAACACTGAAGCTTTCTTT

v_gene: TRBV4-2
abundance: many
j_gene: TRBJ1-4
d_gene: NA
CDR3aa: CASSYGGATNEKLFF
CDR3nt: TGTGCCAGCAGTTACGGTGGGGCAACTAATGAAAAACTGTTTTTT

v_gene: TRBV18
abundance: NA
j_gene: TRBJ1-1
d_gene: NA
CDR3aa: CASSPGNRQNTEAFF
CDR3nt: TGTGCCAGCTCACCGGGGAACAGGCAGAACACTGAAGCTTTCTTT

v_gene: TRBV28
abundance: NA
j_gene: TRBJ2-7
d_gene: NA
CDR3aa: CASLGAPGSRKSLYEQYF
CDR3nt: TGTGCCAGCTTAGGAGCCCCGGGCTCACGAAAAAGCCTCTACGAGCAGTACTTC

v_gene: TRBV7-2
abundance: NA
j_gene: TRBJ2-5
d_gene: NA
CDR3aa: CAGSLARGIQETQYF
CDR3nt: TGTGCCGGCAGCTTAGCGAGGGGGATCCAAGAGACCCAGTACTTC

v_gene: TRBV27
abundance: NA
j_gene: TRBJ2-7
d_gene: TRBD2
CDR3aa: CASRGLAGERYEQYF
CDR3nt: TGTGCCAGCAGAGGACTAGCGGGAGAAAGATACGAGCAGTACTTC

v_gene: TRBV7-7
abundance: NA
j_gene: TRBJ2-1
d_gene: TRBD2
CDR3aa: CASSRLAGGSGEQFF
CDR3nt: TGTGCTAGCAGCCGACTAGCGGGAGGGTCTGGTGAGCAGTTCTTC

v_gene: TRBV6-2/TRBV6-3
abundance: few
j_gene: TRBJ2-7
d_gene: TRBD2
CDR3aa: CASTDTAGGIFYEQYF
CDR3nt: TGTGCCAGCACCGACACGGCGGGAGGGATATTCTACGAGCAGTACTTC

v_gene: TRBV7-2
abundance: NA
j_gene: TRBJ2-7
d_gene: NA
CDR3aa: CASSLGGLVSGEQYF
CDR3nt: TGTGCCAGCAGCTTAGGGGGGCTAGTTAGCGGCGAGCAGTACTTC

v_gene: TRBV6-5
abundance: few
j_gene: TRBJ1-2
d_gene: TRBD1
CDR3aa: CASSPSGTGAAGYTF
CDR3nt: TGTGCCAGCAGCCCTTCCGGGACAGGCGCTGCTGGCTACACCTTC

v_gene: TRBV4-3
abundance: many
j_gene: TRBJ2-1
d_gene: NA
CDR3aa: CASSQDPLDGESYNEQFF
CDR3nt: TGCGCCAGCAGCCAAGACCCTCTAGACGGGGAGAGCTACAATGAGCAGTTCTTC

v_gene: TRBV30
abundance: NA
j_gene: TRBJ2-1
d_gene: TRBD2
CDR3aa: CAWKPARGDNEQFF
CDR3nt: TGTGCCTGGAAGCCCGCGCGGGGGGACAATGAGCAGTTCTTC

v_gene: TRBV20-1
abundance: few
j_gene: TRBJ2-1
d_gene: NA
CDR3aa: CSARVFGEGEQFF
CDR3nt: TGCAGTGCTAGAGTTTTCGGCGAGGGAGAGCAGTTCTTC

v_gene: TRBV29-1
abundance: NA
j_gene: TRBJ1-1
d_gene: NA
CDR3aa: CSVVTGQWDTEAFF
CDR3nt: TGCAGCGTTGTAACAGGACAGTGGGACACTGAAGCTTTCTTT

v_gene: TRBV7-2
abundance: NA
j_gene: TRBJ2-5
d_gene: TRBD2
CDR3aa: CASSLGRGGPETQYF
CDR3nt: TGTGCCAGCAGCTTAGGGCGGGGGGGCCCAGAGACCCAGTACTTC

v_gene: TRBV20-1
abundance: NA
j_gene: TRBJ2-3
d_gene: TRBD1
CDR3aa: CSAESRDSSTDTQYF
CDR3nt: TGCAGTGCCGAGAGCCGGGACAGTAGCACAGATACGCAGTATTTT

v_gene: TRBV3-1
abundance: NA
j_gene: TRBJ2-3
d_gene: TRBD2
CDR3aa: CASSQRPTSVDTQYF
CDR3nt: TGTGCCAGCAGCCAACGGCCCACTAGCGTAGATACGCAGTATTTT

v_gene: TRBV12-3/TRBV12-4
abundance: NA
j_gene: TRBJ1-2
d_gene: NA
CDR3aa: CASHTGTKNGYTF
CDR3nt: TGTGCCAGCCATACAGGGACGAAGAATGGCTACACCTTC

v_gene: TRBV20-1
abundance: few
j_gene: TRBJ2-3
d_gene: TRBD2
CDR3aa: CSAYLAGGPGRDTQYF
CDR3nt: TGCAGTGCTTATCTAGCGGGAGGGCCAGGTCGAGATACGCAGTATTTT

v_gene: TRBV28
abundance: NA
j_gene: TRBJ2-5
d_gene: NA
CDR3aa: CATLGVGGSSYNEQYF
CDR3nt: TGTGCCACCCTTGGGGTCGGGGGAAGCTCCTACAATGAGCAGTACTTC

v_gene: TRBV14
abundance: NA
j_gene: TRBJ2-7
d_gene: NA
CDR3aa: CASSRLGGMNEQYF
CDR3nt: TGTGCCAGCAGCCGGTTGGGGGGAATGAATGAGCAGTACTTC

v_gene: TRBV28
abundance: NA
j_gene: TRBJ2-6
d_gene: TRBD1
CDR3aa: CASSSRQGVANVLTF
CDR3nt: TGTGCCAGCAGTTCCCGACAGGGAGTGGCCAACGTCCTGACTTTC

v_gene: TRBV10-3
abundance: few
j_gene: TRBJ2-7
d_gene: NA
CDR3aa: CAISGTAYEQYF
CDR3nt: TGTGCCATCAGTGGGACTGCCTACGAGCAGTACTTC